Detailed here is one T cell receptor (beta chain). The sample is drawn from a study of blood T cell repertoires in COVID-19. The assay was immunoSEQ multiplex PCR, and TCRdb's table has in-frame clones only and misses some. Here the sample spans roughly 300,000 clones, roughly nine tenths being singletons. Germline V gene sequence: CDR1 SGHRS, CDR2 YFSETQ. The CDR3 sequence is 16 residues long. Trimming pared 0 bases from V and 1 base from J, leaving 13 bases between. This chain connects TRBV5-1 to TRBJ2-5; D uncertain. Source material: peripheral blood. The source of this sequence is a woman aged 30 to 39 with COVID-19, enrolled during active disease. CDR3 amino acids: CASSLVRSKTQETQYF. CDR3 DNA sequence: TGCGCCAGCAGCTTGGTTCGGAGCAAGACCCAAGAGACCCAGTACTTC.